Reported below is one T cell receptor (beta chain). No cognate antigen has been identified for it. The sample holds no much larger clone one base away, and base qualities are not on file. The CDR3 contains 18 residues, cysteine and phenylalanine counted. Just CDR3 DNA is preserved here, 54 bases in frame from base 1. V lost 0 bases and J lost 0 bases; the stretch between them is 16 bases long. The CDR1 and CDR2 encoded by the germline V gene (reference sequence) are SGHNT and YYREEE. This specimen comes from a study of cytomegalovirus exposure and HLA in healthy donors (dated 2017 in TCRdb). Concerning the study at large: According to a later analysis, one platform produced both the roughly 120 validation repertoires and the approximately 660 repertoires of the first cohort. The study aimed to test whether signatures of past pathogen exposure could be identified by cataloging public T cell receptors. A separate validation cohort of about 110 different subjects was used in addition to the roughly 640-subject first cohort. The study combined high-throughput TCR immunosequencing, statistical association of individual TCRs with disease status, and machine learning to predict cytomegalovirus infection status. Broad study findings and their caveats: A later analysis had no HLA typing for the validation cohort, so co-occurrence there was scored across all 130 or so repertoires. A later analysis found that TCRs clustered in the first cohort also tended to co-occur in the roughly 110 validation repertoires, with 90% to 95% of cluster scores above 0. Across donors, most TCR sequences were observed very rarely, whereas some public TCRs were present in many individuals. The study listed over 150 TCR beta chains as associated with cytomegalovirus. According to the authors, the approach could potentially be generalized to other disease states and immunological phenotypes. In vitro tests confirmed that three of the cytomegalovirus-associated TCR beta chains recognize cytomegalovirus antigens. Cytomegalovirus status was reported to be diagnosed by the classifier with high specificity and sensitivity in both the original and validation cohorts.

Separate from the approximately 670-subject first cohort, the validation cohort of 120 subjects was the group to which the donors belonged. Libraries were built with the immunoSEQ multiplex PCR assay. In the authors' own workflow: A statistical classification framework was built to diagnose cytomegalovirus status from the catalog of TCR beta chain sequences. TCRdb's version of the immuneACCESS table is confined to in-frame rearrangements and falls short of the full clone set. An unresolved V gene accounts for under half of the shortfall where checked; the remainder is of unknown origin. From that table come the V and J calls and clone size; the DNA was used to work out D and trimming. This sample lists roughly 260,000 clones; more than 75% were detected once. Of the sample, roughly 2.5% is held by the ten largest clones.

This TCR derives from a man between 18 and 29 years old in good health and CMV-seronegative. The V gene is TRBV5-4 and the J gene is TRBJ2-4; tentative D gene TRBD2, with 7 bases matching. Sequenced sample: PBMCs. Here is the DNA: TGTGCCAGCAGCTTGGGAGGGGGATCTAGCGGAGCCAAAAACATTCAGTACTTC. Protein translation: CASSLGGGSSGAKNIQYF. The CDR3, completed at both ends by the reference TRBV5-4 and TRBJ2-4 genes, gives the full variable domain ETGVTQSPTHLIKTRGQQVTLRCSSQSGHNTVSWYQQALGQGPQFIFQYYREEENGRGNFPPRFSGLQFPNYSSELNVNALELDDSALYLCASSLGGGSSGAKNIQYFGAGTRLSVL.